Described below is a single T cell receptor (beta chain) sequence and its context. Its antigen remains unknown. Profiling relied on immunoSEQ multiplex PCR, and the TCRdb table lists in-frame clones only, not all of them. The sample lists 35,000 to 40,000 clones, more than 80% occurring once. Peripheral blood came from all dose cohorts at three timepoints. The CDR3 spans 12 residues. The germline gives CDR1 MDHEN, CDR2 SYDVKM. V gave up 7 bases and J gave up 8 bases, with 14 bases separating them. This entry comes from a study of OX40 agonist ivuxolimab in advanced cancers. At the level of the study: An agonistic human IgG2 monoclonal antibody against OX40 (CD134) was given. Three patients showed partial responses: one hepatocellular carcinoma and two cutaneous melanoma cases. General observations from the study: CD8+ T cells averaged more expanded clones than CD4+.

The sequencing used CD4+ or CD8+ T cells sorted from blood, collected in a trial of the OX40 agonist ivuxolimab. This clonotype was obtained from an adult with an advanced solid tumor such as melanoma, head and neck, liver or kidney cancer. The chain is built from TRBV28 and TRBJ1-2; tentatively, D is TRBD1 (5 bases). CDR3 in amino acids: CASTSGGGGYTF. CDR3 nucleotide sequence: TGTGCCAGCACCAGTGGGGGGGGAGGCTACACCTTC.